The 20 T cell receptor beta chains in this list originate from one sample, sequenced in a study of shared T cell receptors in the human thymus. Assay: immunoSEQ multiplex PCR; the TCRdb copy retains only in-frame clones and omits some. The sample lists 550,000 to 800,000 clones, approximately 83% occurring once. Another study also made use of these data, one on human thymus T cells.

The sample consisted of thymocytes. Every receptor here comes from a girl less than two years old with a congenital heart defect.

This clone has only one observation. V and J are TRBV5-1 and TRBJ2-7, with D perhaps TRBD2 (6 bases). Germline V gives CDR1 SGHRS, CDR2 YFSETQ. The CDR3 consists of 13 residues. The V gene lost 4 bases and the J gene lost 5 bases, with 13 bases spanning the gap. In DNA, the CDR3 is TGCGCCAGCAGCCTCAGTGGCGGGGACGAGCAGTACTTC. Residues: CASSLSGGDEQYF.

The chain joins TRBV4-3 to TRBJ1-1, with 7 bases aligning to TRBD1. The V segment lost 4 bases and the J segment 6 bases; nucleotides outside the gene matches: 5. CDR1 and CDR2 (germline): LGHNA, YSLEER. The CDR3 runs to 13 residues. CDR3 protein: CASSRRQGPEAFF. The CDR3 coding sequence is TGCGCCAGCAGCCGCAGACAGGGTCCTGAAGCTTTCTTT.

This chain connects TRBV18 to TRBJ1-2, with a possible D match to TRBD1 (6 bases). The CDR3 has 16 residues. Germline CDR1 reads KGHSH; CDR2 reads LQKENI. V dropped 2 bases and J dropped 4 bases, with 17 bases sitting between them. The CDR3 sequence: CASSPYFSGVVYGYTF. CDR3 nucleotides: TGTGCCAGCTCACCATACTTTTCAGGGGTCGTCTATGGCTACACCTTC.

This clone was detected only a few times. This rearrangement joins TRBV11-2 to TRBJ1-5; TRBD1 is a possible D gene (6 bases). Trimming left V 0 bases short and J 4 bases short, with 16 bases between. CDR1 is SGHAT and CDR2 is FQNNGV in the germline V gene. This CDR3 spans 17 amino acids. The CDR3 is CASSLDYAGGLNQPQHF. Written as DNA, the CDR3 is TGTGCCAGCAGCTTAGATTATGCCGGGGGGCTGAATCAGCCCCAGCATTTT.

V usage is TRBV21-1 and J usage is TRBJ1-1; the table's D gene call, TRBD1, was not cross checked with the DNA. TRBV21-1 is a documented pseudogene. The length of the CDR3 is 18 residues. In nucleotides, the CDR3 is TGTGCCAGCAGCAGCAAGGTGGGCAGGGGGTTTGGTCACACTGAAGCTTTCTTT. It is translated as CASSSKVGRGFGHTEAFF.

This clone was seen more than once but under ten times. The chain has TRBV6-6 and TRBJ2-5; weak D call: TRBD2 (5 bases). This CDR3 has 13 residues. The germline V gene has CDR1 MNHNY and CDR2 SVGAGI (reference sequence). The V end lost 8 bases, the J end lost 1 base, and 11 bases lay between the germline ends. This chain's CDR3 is CASYGLLQETQYF. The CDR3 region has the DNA TGTGCCAGCTATGGACTTCTCCAAGAGACCCAGTACTTC.

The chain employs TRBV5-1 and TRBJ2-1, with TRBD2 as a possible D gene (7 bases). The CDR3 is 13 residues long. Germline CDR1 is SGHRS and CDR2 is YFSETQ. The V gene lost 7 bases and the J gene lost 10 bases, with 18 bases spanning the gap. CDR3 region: CASGTPGGPEQFF. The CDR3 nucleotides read TGCGCCAGCGGAACTCCCGGGGGGCCCGAGCAGTTCTTC. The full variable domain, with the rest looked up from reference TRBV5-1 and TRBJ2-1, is KAGVTQTPRYLIKTRGQQVTLSCSPISGHRSVSWYQQTPGQGLQFLFEYFSETQRNKGNFPGRFSGRQFSNSRSEMNVSTLELGDSALYLCASGTPGGPEQFFGPGTRLTVL.

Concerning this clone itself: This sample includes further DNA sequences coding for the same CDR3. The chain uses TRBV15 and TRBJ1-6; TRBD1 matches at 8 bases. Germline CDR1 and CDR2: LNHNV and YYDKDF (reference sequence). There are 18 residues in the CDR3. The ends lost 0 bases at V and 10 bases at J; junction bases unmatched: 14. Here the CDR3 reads CATSRDKTPWDRNSPLHF. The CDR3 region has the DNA TGTGCCACCAGCAGAGATAAAACGCCATGGGACAGGAACTCACCCCTCCACTTT.

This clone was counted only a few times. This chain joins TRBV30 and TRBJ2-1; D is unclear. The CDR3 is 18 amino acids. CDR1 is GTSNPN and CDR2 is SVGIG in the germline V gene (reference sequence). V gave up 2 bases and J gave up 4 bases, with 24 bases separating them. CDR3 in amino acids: CAWSFRQVGLTDYNEQFF. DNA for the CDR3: TGTGCCTGGAGTTTCCGGCAGGTCGGATTGACGGATTACAATGAGCAGTTCTTC.

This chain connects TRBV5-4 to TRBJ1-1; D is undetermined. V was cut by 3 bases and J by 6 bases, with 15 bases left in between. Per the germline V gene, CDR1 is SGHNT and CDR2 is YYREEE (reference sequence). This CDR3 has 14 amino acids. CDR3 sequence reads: CASSYSCRVSEAFF. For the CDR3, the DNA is TGTGCCAGCAGCTATAGTTGTCGGGTTTCTGAAGCTTTCTTT. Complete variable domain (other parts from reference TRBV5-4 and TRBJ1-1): ETGVTQSPTHLIKTRGQQVTLRCSSQSGHNTVSWYQQALGQGPQFIFQYYREEENGRGNFPPRFSGLQFPNYSSELNVNALELDDSALYLCASSYSCRVSEAFFGQGTRLTVV.

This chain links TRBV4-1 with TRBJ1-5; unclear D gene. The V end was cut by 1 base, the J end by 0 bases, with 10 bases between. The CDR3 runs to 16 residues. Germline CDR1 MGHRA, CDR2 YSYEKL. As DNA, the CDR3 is TGCGCCAGCAGCCAAGCTAAGGACTATAGCAATCAGCCCCAGCATTTT. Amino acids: CASSQAKDYSNQPQHF.

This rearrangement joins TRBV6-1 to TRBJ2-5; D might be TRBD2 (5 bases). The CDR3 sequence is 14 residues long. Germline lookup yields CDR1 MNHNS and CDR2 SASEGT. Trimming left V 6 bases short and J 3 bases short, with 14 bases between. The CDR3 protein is CASSHPVGEETQYF. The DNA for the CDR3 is TGTGCCAGCAGCCACCCGGTGGGAGAAGAGACCCAGTACTTC.

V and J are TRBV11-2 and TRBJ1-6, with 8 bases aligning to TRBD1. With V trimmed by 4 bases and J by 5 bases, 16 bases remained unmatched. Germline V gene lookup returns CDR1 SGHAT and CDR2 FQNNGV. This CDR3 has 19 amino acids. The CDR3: CASSSPGQVYDFDNSPLHF. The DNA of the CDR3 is TGTGCCAGCAGCTCGCCGGGACAGGTTTATGATTTTGATAATTCACCCCTCCACTTT.

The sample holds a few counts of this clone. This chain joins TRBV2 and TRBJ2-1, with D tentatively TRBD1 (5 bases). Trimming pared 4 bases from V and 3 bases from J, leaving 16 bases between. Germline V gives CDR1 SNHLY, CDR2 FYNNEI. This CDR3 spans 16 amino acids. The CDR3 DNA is TGTGCCAGCAGTGTGGGGCTAGAAGTTCGCTACAATGAGCAGTTCTTC. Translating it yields CASSVGLEVRYNEQFF.

CDR3 in DNA: TGTGCCAGCAGCTTCCAACCCGACAGGGGAACTAACTATGGCTACACCTTC. Protein product: CASSFQPDRGTNYGYTF. V is TRBV13 and J is TRBJ1-2, with 8 nucleotides matching TRBD1. V lost 3 bases to trimming and J lost 0 bases; unmatched junction nucleotides: 9. Germline CDR1 is PRHDT and CDR2 is FYEKMQ (reference sequence). This CDR3 contains 17 residues.

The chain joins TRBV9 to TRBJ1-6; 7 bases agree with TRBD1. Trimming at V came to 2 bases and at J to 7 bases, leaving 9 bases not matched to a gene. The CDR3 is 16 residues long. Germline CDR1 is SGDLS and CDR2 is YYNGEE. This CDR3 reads CASSVLRDSGNSPLHF. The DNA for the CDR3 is TGTGCCAGCAGCGTCCTCCGGGACAGTGGGAATTCACCCCTCCACTTT.

The CDR3 sequence is CASSPRQGSNYGYTF. The CDR3 DNA follows: TGCGCCAGCAGCCCAAGACAGGGCTCTAACTATGGCTACACCTTC. The chain recombines TRBV4-1 with TRBJ1-2; 7 nucleotides agree with TRBD1. Trimming at V came to 4 bases and at J to 0 bases, leaving 5 bases not matched to a gene. The germline V gene has CDR1 MGHRA and CDR2 YSYEKL. The CDR3 contains 15 residues.

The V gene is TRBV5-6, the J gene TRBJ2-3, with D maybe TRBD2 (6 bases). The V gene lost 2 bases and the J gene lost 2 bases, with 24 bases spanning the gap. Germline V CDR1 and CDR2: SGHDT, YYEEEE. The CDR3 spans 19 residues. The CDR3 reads CASSLVRFVDAGLTDTQYF. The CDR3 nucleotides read TGTGCCAGCAGCTTAGTTCGGTTCGTCGACGCGGGGCTCACAGATACGCAGTATTTT.

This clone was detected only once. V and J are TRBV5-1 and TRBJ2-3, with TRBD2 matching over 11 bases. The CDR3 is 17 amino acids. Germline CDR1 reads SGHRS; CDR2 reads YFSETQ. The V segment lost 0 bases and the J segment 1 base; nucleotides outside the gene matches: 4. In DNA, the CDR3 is TGCGCCAGCAGCTTGGCCGAGACTAGCGGGGGCACAGATACGCAGTATTTT. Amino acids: CASSLAETSGGTDTQYF. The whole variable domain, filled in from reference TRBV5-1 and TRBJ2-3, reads KAGVTQTPRYLIKTRGQQVTLSCSPISGHRSVSWYQQTPGQGLQFLFEYFSETQRNKGNFPGRFSGRQFSNSRSEMNVSTLELGDSALYLCASSLAETSGGTDTQYFGPGTRLTVL.

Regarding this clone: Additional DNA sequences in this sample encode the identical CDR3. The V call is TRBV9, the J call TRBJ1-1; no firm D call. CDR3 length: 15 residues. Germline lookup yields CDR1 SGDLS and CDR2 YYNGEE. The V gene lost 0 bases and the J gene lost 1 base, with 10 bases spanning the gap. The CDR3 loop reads CASSVGRGTNTEAFF. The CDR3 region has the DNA TGTGCCAGCAGCGTAGGGCGAGGTACGAACACTGAAGCTTTCTTT. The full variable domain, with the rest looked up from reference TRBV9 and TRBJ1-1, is DSGVTQTPKHLITATGQRVTLRCSPRSGDLSVYWYQQSLDQGLQFLIQYYNGEERAKGNILERFSAQQFPDLHSELNLSSLELGDSALYFCASSVGRGTNTEAFFGQGTRLTVV.